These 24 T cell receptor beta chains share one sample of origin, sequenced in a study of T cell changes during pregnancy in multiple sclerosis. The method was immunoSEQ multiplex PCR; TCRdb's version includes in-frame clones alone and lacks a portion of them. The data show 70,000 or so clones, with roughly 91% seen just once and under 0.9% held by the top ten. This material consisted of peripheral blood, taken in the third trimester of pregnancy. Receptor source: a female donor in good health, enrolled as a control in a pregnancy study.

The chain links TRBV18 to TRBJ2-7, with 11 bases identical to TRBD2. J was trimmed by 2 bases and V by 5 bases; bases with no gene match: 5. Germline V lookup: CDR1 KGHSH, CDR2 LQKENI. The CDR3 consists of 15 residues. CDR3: CASSGGLAVTYEQYF. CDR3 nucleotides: TGTGCCAGCTCAGGGGGACTAGCGGTAACCTACGAGCAGTACTTC.

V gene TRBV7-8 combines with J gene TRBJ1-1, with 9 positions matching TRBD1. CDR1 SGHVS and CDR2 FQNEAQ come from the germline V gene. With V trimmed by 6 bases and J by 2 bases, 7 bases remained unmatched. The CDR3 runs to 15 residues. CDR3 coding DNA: TGTGCCAGCAGGGACGGACAGGGGAGAAACACTGAAGCTTTCTTT. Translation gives CASRDGQGRNTEAFF.

The CDR3 coding sequence is TGTGCCAGCAGCCTCAACACTGGAAACACCATATATTTT. Amino acid sequence: CASSLNTGNTIYF. This rearrangement joins TRBV6-1 to TRBJ1-3; D remains ambiguous. Germline loops: CDR1 MNHNS, CDR2 SASEGT. This CDR3 spans 13 amino acids. The V gene lost 6 bases and the J gene lost 2 bases, with 8 bases spanning the gap.

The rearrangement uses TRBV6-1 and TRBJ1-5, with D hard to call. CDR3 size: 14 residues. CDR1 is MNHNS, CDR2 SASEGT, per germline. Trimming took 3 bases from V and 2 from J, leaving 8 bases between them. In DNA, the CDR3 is TGTGCCAGCAGTGAGAGGCTGGGCAATCAGCCCCAGCATTTT. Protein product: CASSERLGNQPQHF.

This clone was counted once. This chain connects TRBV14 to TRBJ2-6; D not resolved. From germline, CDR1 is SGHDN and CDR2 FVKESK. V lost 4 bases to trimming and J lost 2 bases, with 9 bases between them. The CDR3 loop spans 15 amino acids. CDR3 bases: TGTGCCAGCAGCCCCTTGGCCCCTGGGGCCAACGTCCTGACTTTC. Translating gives CASSPLAPGANVLTF.

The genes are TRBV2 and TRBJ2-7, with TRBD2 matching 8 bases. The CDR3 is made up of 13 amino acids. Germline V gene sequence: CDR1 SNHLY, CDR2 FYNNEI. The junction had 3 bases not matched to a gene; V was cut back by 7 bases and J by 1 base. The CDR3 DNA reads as TGTGCCAGCACCCGACTAGCGTCCTACGAGCAGTACTTC. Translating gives CASTRLASYEQYF.

For the CDR3, the DNA is TGTGCCAGCAGCTTAGACCGAAAGTTTACGAGCGGGCGACGCACAGATACGCAGTATTTT. Its translation is CASSLDRKFTSGRRTDTQYF. V and J are TRBV11-2 and TRBJ2-3; tentative D call: TRBD2 (6 bases). The CDR3 sequence is 20 residues long. Trimming shortened V by 0 bases and J by 1 base, and 23 bases separated the two germline ends. Per germline, CDR1 SGHAT and CDR2 FQNNGV.

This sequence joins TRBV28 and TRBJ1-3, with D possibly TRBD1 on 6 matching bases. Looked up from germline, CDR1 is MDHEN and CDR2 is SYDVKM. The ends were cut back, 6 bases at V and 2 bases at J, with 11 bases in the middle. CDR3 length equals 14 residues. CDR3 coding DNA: TGTGCCAGCAGCCTACAGGGACCTGGAAACACCATATATTTT. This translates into CASSLQGPGNTIYF.

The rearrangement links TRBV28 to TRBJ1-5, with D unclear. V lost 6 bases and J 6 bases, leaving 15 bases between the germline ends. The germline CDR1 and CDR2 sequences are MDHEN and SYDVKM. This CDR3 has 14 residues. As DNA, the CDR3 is TGTGCCAGCAGAGTAGGGAGGGCGGGTCAGCCCCAGCATTTT. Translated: CASRVGRAGQPQHF.

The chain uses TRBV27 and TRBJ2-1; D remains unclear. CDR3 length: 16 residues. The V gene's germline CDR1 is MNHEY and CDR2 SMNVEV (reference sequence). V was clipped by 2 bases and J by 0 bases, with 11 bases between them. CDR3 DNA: TGTGCCAGCAGTTTAATTGGCGGAAGCTCCTACAATGAGCAGTTCTTC. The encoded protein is CASSLIGGSSYNEQFF.

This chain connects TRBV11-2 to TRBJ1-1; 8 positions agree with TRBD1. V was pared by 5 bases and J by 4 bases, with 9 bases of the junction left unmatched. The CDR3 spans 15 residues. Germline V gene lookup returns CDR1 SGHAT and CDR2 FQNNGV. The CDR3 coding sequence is TGTGCCAGCAGCCGACGGGGGACAGGCCCCACTGAAGCTTTCTTT. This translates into CASSRRGTGPTEAFF.

CDR3: CASSQRSSGANVLTF. The CDR3 DNA reads TGCGCCAGCAGTCAACGCAGCTCTGGGGCCAACGTCCTGACTTTC. The V and J genes are TRBV23-1 and TRBJ2-6; D gene ambiguous. TRBV23-1 has ORF status, its function being uncertain. The V end was cut by 2 bases, the J end by 0 bases, with 5 bases between. The CDR3 is 15 amino acids.

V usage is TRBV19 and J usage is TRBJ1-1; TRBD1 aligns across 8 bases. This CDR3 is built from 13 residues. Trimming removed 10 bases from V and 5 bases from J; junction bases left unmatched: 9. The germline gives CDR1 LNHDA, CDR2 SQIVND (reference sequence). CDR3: CATSGQAGTEAFF. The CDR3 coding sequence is TGTGCCACCTCGGGACAGGCCGGGACTGAAGCTTTCTTT.

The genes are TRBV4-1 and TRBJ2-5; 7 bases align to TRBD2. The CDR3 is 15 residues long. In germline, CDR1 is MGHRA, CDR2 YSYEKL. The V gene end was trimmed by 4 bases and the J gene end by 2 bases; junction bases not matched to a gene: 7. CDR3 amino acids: CASSPSTSEQETQYF. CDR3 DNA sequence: TGCGCCAGCAGCCCATCTACTAGCGAACAAGAGACCCAGTACTTC.

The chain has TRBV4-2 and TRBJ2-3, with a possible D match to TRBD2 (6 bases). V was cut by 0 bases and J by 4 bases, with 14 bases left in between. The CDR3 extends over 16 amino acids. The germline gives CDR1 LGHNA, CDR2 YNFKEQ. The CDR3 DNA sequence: TGTGCCAGCAGCCAAGATACAGGCGGGGTCGCAGATACGCAGTATTTT. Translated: CASSQDTGGVADTQYF.

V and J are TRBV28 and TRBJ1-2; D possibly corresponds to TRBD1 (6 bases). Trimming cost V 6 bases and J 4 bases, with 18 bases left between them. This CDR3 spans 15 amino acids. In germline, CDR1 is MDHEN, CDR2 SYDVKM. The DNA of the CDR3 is TGTGCCAGCAGACCTCTCCAAACAGGGTTCTATGGCTACACCTTC. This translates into CASRPLQTGFYGYTF.

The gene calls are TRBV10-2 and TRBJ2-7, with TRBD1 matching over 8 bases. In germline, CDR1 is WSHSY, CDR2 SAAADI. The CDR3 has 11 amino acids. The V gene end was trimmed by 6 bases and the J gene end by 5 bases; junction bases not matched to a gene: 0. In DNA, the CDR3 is TGCGCCAGCAGGGACAGGGACGAGCAGTACTTC. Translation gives CASRDRDEQYF.

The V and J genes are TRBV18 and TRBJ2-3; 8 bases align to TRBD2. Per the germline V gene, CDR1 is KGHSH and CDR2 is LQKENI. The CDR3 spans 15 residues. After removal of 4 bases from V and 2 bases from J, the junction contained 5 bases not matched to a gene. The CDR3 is CASSRAGEYTDTQYF. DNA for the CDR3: TGTGCCAGCTCACGAGCGGGGGAGTACACAGATACGCAGTATTTT.

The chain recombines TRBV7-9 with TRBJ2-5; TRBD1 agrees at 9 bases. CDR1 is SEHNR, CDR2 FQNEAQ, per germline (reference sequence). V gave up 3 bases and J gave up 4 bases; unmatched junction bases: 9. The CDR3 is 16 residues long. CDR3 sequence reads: CASSFVPEGQGETQYF. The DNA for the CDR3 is TGTGCCAGCAGCTTCGTGCCTGAGGGACAGGGAGAGACCCAGTACTTC.

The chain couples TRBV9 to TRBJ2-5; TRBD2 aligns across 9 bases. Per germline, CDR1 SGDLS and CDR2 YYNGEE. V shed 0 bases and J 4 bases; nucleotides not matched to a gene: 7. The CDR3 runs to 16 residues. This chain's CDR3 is CASSVGERGATETQYF. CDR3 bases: TGTGCCAGCAGCGTAGGGGAGCGGGGGGCCACAGAGACCCAGTACTTC. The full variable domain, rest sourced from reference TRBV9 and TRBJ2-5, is DSGVTQTPKHLITATGQRVTLRCSPRSGDLSVYWYQQSLDQGLQFLIQYYNGEERAKGNILERFSAQQFPDLHSELNLSSLELGDSALYFCASSVGERGATETQYFGPGTRLLVL.

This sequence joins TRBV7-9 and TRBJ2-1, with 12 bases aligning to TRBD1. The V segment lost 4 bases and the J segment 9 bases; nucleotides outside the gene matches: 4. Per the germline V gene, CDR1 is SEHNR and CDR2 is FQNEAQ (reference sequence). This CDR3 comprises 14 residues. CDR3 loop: CASSWDRGRSEQFF. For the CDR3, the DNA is TGTGCCAGCAGCTGGGACAGGGGGCGAAGTGAGCAGTTCTTC.

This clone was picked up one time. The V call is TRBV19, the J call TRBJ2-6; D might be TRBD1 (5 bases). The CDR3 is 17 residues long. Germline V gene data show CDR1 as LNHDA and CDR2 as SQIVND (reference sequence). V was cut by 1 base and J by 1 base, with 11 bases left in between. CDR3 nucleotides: TGTGCCAGTAGTATAGGACAGTTAGTATCTGGGGCCAACGTCCTGACTTTC. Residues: CASSIGQLVSGANVLTF.

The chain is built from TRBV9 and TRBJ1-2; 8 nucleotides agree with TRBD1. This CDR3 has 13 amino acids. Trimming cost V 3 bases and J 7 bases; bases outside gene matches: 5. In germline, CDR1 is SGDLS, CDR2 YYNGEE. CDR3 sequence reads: CASSDWTGIGYTF. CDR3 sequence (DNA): TGTGCCAGCAGCGACTGGACAGGGATTGGCTACACCTTC.

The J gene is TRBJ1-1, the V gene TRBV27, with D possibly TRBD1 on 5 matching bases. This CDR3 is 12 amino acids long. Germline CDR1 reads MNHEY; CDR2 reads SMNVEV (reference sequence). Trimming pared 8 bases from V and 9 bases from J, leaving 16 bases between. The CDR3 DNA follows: TGTGCCAGCTCTCAGGGTCCTTCCCAAGCTTTCTTT. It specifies CASSQGPSQAFF.